The 22 T cell receptor beta chains below all came from one sample that was sequenced in a study of cytomegalovirus exposure and HLA in healthy donors. Primers for the PCR totalled 60 Vbeta and 13 Jbeta. Libraries were prepared by immunoSEQ multiplex PCR; TCRdb keeps only in-frame clonotypes and omits some of them. The data contain around 130,000 clones, about 70% of them seen just once; the ten biggest clones take up around 2.5%. The sequenced material came from PBMCs. These receptors were obtained from an older woman in good health and CMV-seropositive.

The chain employs TRBV10-1 and TRBJ2-5; TRBD1 aligns across 8 bases. The V and J ends lost 3 bases and 4 bases, in that order; junction bases with no gene match: 4. Germline CDR1 WNHNN, CDR2 SYGVQD (reference sequence). The CDR3 length is 14 residues. In DNA, the CDR3 is TGCGCCAGCAGTGATGGAGGGACAGGAGAGACCCAGTACTTC. This gives the protein CASSDGGTGETQYF.

The chain couples TRBV5-1 to TRBJ2-5; D gene uncertain. The CDR3 spans 10 residues. Trimming shortened V by 6 bases and J by 5 bases, and 5 bases separated the two germline ends. CDR1 is SGHRS and CDR2 is YFSETQ in the germline V gene. The CDR3 DNA reads TGCGCCAGCATGGGCGAGACCCAGTACTTC. Protein product: CASMGETQYF.

The chain employs TRBV23-1 and TRBJ1-2; unclear D gene. TRBV23-1 is flagged as an ORF with uncertain function. V was clipped by 3 bases and J by 13 bases, with 21 bases between them. CDR3 length equals 14 residues. CDR3: CASSHYSWRRPSTF. The CDR3 DNA sequence: TGCGCCAGCAGTCATTACTCGTGGCGGAGACCCTCCACCTTC.

The chain links TRBV19 to TRBJ1-6, with D uncertain. Germline CDR1 reads LNHDA; CDR2 reads SQIVND (reference sequence). The V end lost 5 bases, the J end lost 1 base, and 15 bases lay between the germline ends. This CDR3 comprises 17 residues. The CDR3 nucleotides read TGTGCCAGTAGTTCAACGGCCAGGTTTTCCTATAATTCACCCCTCCACTTT. Translating it yields CASSSTARFSYNSPLHF.

The chain carries TRBV7-9 and TRBJ2-3; the D gene is possibly TRBD2 (5 bases). Germline V gene sequence: CDR1 SEHNR, CDR2 FQNEAQ (reference sequence). Trimming took off 5 bases at V and 1 base at J, with 19 bases between the two ends. The CDR3 covers 17 residues. CDR3: CASSPSPWRTGTDTQYF. The CDR3 DNA follows: TGTGCCAGCAGCCCATCTCCTTGGAGGACGGGCACAGATACGCAGTATTTT.

The V call is TRBV5-6, the J call TRBJ1-6, with TRBD1 matching 11 bases. From germline, CDR1 is SGHDT and CDR2 YYEEEE. The J segment lost 11 bases and the V segment lost 6 bases, leaving 4 bases of the junction unmatched. The CDR3 has 13 amino acids. CDR3 nucleotide sequence: TGTGCCAGCATCCAGGGACAGGGGGCACCCCTCCACTTT. Encoded protein: CASIQGQGAPLHF.

The V and J genes are TRBV7-9 and TRBJ1-4; the D is unclear. V was clipped by 1 base and J by 0 bases, with 9 bases between them. Per the germline V gene, CDR1 is SEHNR and CDR2 is FQNEAQ (reference sequence). There are 16 residues in the CDR3. This CDR3 is CASSLVAWATNEKLFF. CDR3 nucleotides: TGTGCCAGCAGCTTAGTAGCCTGGGCAACTAATGAAAAACTGTTTTTT.

Regarding this clone: Other DNA sequences of this sample code for an identical CDR3. This chain links TRBV7-3 with TRBJ2-7, with 10 bases fitting TRBD1. Germline V CDR1 and CDR2: SGHTA, FQGTGA. V was pared by 5 bases and J by 2 bases, with 3 bases of the junction left unmatched. CDR3 length: 14 amino acids. The CDR3 region is CASSPGQGPYEQYF. In nucleotides, the CDR3 is TGTGCCAGCAGCCCGGGACAGGGGCCCTACGAGCAGTACTTC.

The chain combines TRBV19 with TRBJ2-5, with 9 bases aligning to TRBD2. The trim removed 3 bases at V and 7 bases at J, leaving 9 bases unmatched. Germline lookup yields CDR1 LNHDA and CDR2 SQIVND (reference sequence). This CDR3 comprises 15 residues. In nucleotides, the CDR3 is TGTGCCAGTAGTATGGGCGGGGGGGTCCCAGGGACCCAGTACTTC. Its translation: CASSMGGGVPGTQYF.

The V gene is TRBV4-1, the J gene TRBJ1-2, with 11 bases lining up with TRBD1. There are 20 residues in the CDR3. Germline V gene lookup returns CDR1 MGHRA and CDR2 YSYEKL. The V gene end was trimmed by 0 bases and the J gene end by 1 base; junction bases not matched to a gene: 13. CDR3 nucleotides: TGCGCCAGCAGCCAAGATGGAAAAACGGACAGGGGGCAAGGTAACTATGGCTACACCTTC. Translation: CASSQDGKTDRGQGNYGYTF.

J is TRBJ2-1 and V is TRBV5-6; TRBD1 agrees at 10 bases. Looked up from germline, CDR1 is SGHDT and CDR2 is YYEEEE. V shed 3 bases, J shed 4 bases, and the junction held 10 bases outside the gene matches. The CDR3 totals 17 residues. CDR3 coding DNA: TGTGCCAGCAGCTCGGTCAAGGGACAGGGGTTTTACAATGAGCAGTTCTTC. This translates into CASSSVKGQGFYNEQFF.

By its share, this clone is medium-sized. The chain recombines TRBV5-1 with TRBJ1-2, with TRBD1 identical over 9 bases. After removal of 4 bases from V and 7 bases from J, the junction contained 11 bases not matched to a gene. CDR1 and CDR2 from the germline V gene are SGHRS and YFSETQ. This CDR3 contains 15 residues. This chain's CDR3 is CASSLEGTGMRGYTF. CDR3 nucleotides: TGCGCCAGCAGCCTTGAGGGGACAGGGATGCGTGGCTACACCTTC.

This chain connects TRBV7-2 to TRBJ2-5; TRBD2 aligns across 11 bases. Germline-derived CDR1 and CDR2 are SGHTA and FQGNSA. This CDR3 is built from 14 residues. Germline trimming cut 3 bases from V and 7 bases from J; bases unmatched to any gene: 4. Here the CDR3 DNA reads TGTGCCAGCAGCTTTAGCGGGGGGGCCGGGACCCAGTACTTC. This encodes CASSFSGGAGTQYF.

The chain joins TRBV5-1 to TRBJ2-2, with a weak D call TRBD1 (6 bases). The CDR3 is 12 residues long. The V gene's germline CDR1 is SGHRS and CDR2 YFSETQ. With 4 bases removed from V and 7 bases from J, the gap between germline ends came to 8 bases. The CDR3 DNA is TGCGCCAGCAGCCTAGGGGGCGGGGAGCTGTTTTTT. Its protein is CASSLGGGELFF. Filled out from reference TRBV5-1 and TRBJ2-2, the complete variable domain reads KAGVTQTPRYLIKTRGQQVTLSCSPISGHRSVSWYQQTPGQGLQFLFEYFSETQRNKGNFPGRFSGRQFSNSRSEMNVSTLELGDSALYLCASSLGGGELFFGEGSRLTVL.

The chain is built from TRBV6-5 and TRBJ2-7, with 7 positions matching TRBD1. The germline gives CDR1 MNHEY, CDR2 SVGAGI. After removal of 4 bases from V and 3 bases from J, the junction contained 6 bases not matched to a gene. The CDR3 has 14 residues. CDR3 sequence (DNA): TGTGCCAGCAGTTCCACGGGACAGATCTACGAGCAGTACTTC. Translated, it gives CASSSTGQIYEQYF.

This clone was counted once. The chain combines TRBV13 with TRBJ1-2; a weak D match, TRBD1 (5 bases). Germline V gene sequence: CDR1 PRHDT, CDR2 FYEKMQ (reference sequence). V was pared by 1 base and J by 3 bases, with 9 bases between. The CDR3 extends over 14 amino acids. Written as DNA, the CDR3 is TGTGCCAGCAGCTTAGAGGAGGGGTACTATGGCTACACCTTC. Translated: CASSLEEGYYGYTF.

This chain uses TRBV6-5 with TRBJ2-3, with 8 bases aligning to TRBD2. The junction had 2 bases not matched to a gene; V was cut back by 11 bases and J by 4 bases. CDR1 is MNHEY, CDR2 SVGAGI, per germline. The length of the CDR3 is 11 residues. CDR3 coding DNA: TGTGCCGTGCGGGGGGCAGATACGCAGTATTTT. This codes for CAVRGADTQYF.

This chain connects TRBV6-5 to TRBJ1-2, with D tentatively TRBD1 (5 bases). Trimming left V 5 bases short and J 4 bases short, with 11 bases between. The CDR3 extends over 13 amino acids. From germline, CDR1 is MNHEY and CDR2 SVGAGI. The CDR3 DNA reads TGTGCCAGCAGTGATGCGGGGGGCTATGGCTACACCTTC. Its translation: CASSDAGGYGYTF.

The gene calls are TRBV5-1 and TRBJ2-5, with 7 bases identical to TRBD2. The CDR3 is 15 residues long. Per germline, CDR1 SGHRS and CDR2 YFSETQ. V shed 6 bases, J shed 5 bases, and the junction held 13 bases outside the gene matches. The chain's CDR3 is CASNPAGDARETQYF. The CDR3 nucleotides read TGCGCCAGCAACCCCGCGGGGGATGCTCGGGAGACCCAGTACTTC.

V gene TRBV13 combines with J gene TRBJ1-4; 7 nucleotides line up with TRBD1. This CDR3 is 14 amino acids long. The ends lost 5 bases at V and 6 bases at J; junction bases unmatched: 6. Germline V lookup: CDR1 PRHDT, CDR2 FYEKMQ (reference sequence). The DNA of the CDR3 is TGTGCCAGCAGCCGTGGGACAGAATATGAAAAACTGTTTTTT. Translating gives CASSRGTEYEKLFF. The variable domain in full, completed from reference TRBV13 and TRBJ1-4, reads AAGVIQSPRHLIKEKRETATLKCYPIPRHDTVYWYQQGPGQDPQFLISFYEKMQSDKGSIPDRFSAQQFSDYHSELNMSSLELGDSALYFCASSRGTEYEKLFFGSGTQLSVL.

This clone showed up just a few times. This chain joins TRBV9 and TRBJ1-6, with D possibly TRBD1 on 5 matching bases. This CDR3 has 14 amino acids. Germline-derived CDR1 and CDR2 are SGDLS and YYNGEE. V gave up 4 bases and J gave up 10 bases, with 15 bases separating them. The CDR3 spells CASSTGGERSPLHF. As DNA, the CDR3 is TGTGCCAGCAGCACCGGGGGGGAAAGGTCACCCCTCCACTTT.

The chain joins TRBV6-5 to TRBJ2-1; weak D call: TRBD1 (5 bases). Germline V gene data show CDR1 as MNHEY and CDR2 as SVGAGI. The V end lost 6 bases, the J end lost 4 bases, and 13 bases lay between the germline ends. The CDR3 is 14 residues long. CDR3 DNA: TGTGCCAGCAGCACAATACAGGTATACAATGAGCAGTTCTTC. The encoded protein is CASSTIQVYNEQFF.